These 9 T cell receptor beta chains share one sample of origin, sequenced in a study of T cell clonality in common variable immunodeficiency. General study points: Common variable immunodeficiency TCR beta sequences reportedly had fewer deletions and N-nucleotide insertions.

Sequencing used immunoSEQ multiplex PCR; TCRdb keeps in-frame clones, though not all of them. Listed for the sample are more than 25,000 clones, none seen a single time. These receptors are not linked to any known antigen. The sample comprised peripheral blood mononuclear cells. The origin of the receptors is a human donor with common variable immunodeficiency.

This clone was detected a few times. The DNA read from the CDR3 is TGTGCCAGTAGTATTGCTCCGGGGAATGAG. Translation: CASSIAPGNE. The complete CDR3 protein is CASSIAPGNEQFF. The genes are TRBV19 and TRBJ2-1; maybe TRBD2 (5 bases). With the read ending 3 residues before the CDR3 end, the germline J gene is used to fill in that end. Germline V CDR1 and CDR2: LNHDA, SQIVND (reference sequence). Trimming left V 3 bases short and J 7 bases short, with 10 bases between. This CDR3 has 13 amino acids.

Note on this clone: The DNA ends 3 residues before the CDR3 does, and the rest of the CDR3 is filled in from the germline J gene. The chain uses TRBV2 and TRBJ1-6; D is ambiguous. From germline, CDR1 is SNHLY and CDR2 FYNNEI. This CDR3 comprises 12 residues. CDR3 residues: CASSEWALALHF. The DNA read from the CDR3 is TGTGCCAGCAGTGAGTGGGCGCTCGCC.

As to this clone: The CDR3 end lies 3 residues beyond the end of the read and is filled in from the germline J gene. The gene calls are TRBV11-2 and TRBJ2-1, with 8 bases aligning to TRBD2. Unmatched junction bases numbered 6, after V lost 5 bases and J lost 6 bases. In germline, CDR1 is SGHAT, CDR2 FQNNGV. There are 14 residues in the CDR3. CDR3 DNA, as far as it was read: TGTGCCAGCAGCCCCTGGGCGGGAGGCAATGAG. It specifies CASSPWAGGNE. The full CDR3 protein reads CASSPWAGGNEQFF. Complete variable domain (other parts from reference TRBV11-2 and TRBJ2-1): EAGVAQSPRYKIIEKRQSVAFWCNPISGHATLYWYQQILGQGPKLLIQFQNNGVVDDSQLPKDRFSAERLKGVDSTLKIQPAKLEDSAVYLCASSPWAGGNEQFFGPGTRLTVL.

As concerns this clone: Read sequence stops 3 residues before the CDR3 end, and the germline J gene provides the missing end. The chain joins TRBV19 to TRBJ2-1, with D possibly called TRBD1 or TRBD2 (5 bases each). V lost 2 bases, J lost 7 bases, and 12 bases lay in between. CDR3 length equals 14 residues. Looked up from germline, CDR1 is LNHDA and CDR2 is SQIVND (reference sequence). The chain's CDR3 is CASSIKAGRNEQFF. CDR3 DNA, as far as it was read: TGTGCCAGTAGTATAAAAGCAGGGAGAAATGAG.

The sample holds a few counts of this clone. The CDR3 end lies 3 residues beyond the end of the read and is filled in from the germline J gene. The chain uses TRBV18 and TRBJ2-2; possible D gene TRBD1, 5 bases. Germline CDR1 and CDR2: KGHSH and LQKENI. Trimming cost V 1 base and J 1 base, with 7 bases left between them. The CDR3 is made up of 15 amino acids. CDR3 DNA (partial): TGTGCCAGCTCACCACTCGGACAGAACACCGGGGAG. Its protein product is CASSPLGQNTGE. The full CDR3 reads CASSPLGQNTGELFF.

As to this clone: The CDR3 end falls 3 residues outside the read, so it is completed with the germline J gene. The chain combines TRBV7-6 with TRBJ2-1, with 8 bases that match TRBD1. The CDR3 sequence is 16 residues long. V gave up 2 bases and J gave up 7 bases; unmatched junction bases: 10. Germline values: CDR1 SGHVS, CDR2 FNYEAQ. The CDR3 reads CASSLFGRQGANEQFF. Partial CDR3 DNA: TGTGCCAGCAGCTTATTTGGTCGTCAGGGGGCAAATGAG.

This clone has at least ten counts. Here the CDR3 reads CSARDGTGGSGYTF. CDR3 DNA (partial): TGCAGTGCTAGAGATGGGACAGGGGGCAGCGGC. The rearrangement joins TRBV20-1 to TRBJ1-2, with TRBD1 matching 12 bases. The sequenced fragment ends 3 residues before the CDR3 boundary, so the rest is inferred from the germline J gene. Germline V gene sequence: CDR1 DFQATT, CDR2 SNEGSKA (reference sequence). The CDR3 is 14 residues long.

A few counts support this clone. The read is 3 residues too short to cover the CDR3 end, so that end is filled in from the germline J gene. The chain joins TRBV7-2 to TRBJ2-1, with D maybe TRBD2 (6 bases). From germline, CDR1 is SGHTA and CDR2 FQGNSA. V was pared by 5 bases and J by 6 bases, with 17 bases between. The CDR3 contains 15 residues. CDR3 in amino acids: CASSKLGAGSNEQFF. The sequenced part of the CDR3 DNA is TGTGCCAGCAGCAAACTAGGGGCGGGGAGCAATGAG.

This clone appeared many times. The read ends 3 residues early relative to the CDR3; the germline J gene fills the gap. This chain uses TRBV5-6 with TRBJ2-5; the D is unclear. The CDR3 runs to 15 residues. The V gene lost 0 bases and the J gene lost 0 bases, with 9 bases spanning the gap. Germline CDR1 reads SGHDT; CDR2 reads YYEEEE. The covered CDR3 bases are TGTGCCAGCAGCTTGGACAATTGGTACCAAGAGACC. This sequence encodes CASSLDNWYQET. In full, the CDR3 is CASSLDNWYQETQYF.